This record concerns one T cell receptor (beta chain) sequence. Its antigen is currently unknown. V dropped 2 bases and J dropped 6; count of bases not matched to a gene: 11. Germline V CDR1 and CDR2: MNHEY, SVGAGI. The CDR3 covers 17 residues. This sample is part of a study of post-analysis software for immune sequencing data. Study-level information: Disease trajectories encompassed relapsing-remitting, secondary progressive and progressive-relapsing multiple sclerosis. Study-wide findings and caveats: Elevated frequency relative to controls characterized several TRBV segments in patients, TRBV5-6, TRBV5-1 and TRBV20-1 among them. F measure showed strong co-clustering of same-batch samples. Compared against controls, patients with multiple sclerosis displayed significantly lower normalized Chao1 diversity.

Tagging with unique molecular identifiers was a feature of the TCR beta cDNA libraries. Some 500,000 cDNA molecules were recovered from an input of roughly 0.95 to 10 million T cells. TCRdb re-derived calls from the PCR reads in MiXCR, one entry per CDR3 protein. The repertoire consists of some 370,000 distinct CDR3 sequences, with about a third occurring once and the leading ten covering about an eighth. V and J are TRBV6-5 and TRBJ2-1; 9 bases fit TRBD1. The receptor's source is a girl between 10 and 17 years old with multiple sclerosis. Specimen: blood. The CDR3 nucleotides read TGTGCCAGCAGTTACGGGGGACCGGGACAGGGAACCAATGAGCAGTTCTTC. It codes for CASSYGGPGQGTNEQFF.